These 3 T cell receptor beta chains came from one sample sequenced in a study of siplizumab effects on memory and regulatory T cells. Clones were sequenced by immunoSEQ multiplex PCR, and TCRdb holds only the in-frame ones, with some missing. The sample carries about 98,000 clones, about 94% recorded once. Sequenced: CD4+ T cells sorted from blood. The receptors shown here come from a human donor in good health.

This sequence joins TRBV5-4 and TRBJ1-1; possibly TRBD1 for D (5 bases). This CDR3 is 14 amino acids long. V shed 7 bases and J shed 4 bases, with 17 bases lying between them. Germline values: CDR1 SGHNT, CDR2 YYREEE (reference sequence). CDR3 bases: TGTGCCAGCGCCGGTGAGCAGGGTACCACTGAAGCTTTCTTT. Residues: CASAGEQGTTEAFF.

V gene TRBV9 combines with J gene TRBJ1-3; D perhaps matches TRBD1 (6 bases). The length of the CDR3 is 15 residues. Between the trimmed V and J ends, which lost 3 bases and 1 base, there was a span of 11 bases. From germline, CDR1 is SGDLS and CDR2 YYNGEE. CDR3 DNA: TGTGCCAGCAGCGCGACAGGATCGTCTGGAAACACCATATATTTT. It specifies CASSATGSSGNTIYF.

The chain's CDR3 is CASSVDSSYEQYF. In DNA form, the CDR3 reads TGCGCCAGCAGTGTTGATAGCTCCTACGAGCAGTACTTC. This rearrangement joins TRBV10-2 to TRBJ2-7; D ambiguous. Looked up from germline, CDR1 is WSHSY and CDR2 is SAAADI. The length of the CDR3 is 13 residues. Trimming shortened V by 4 bases and J by 0 bases, and 7 bases separated the two germline ends.